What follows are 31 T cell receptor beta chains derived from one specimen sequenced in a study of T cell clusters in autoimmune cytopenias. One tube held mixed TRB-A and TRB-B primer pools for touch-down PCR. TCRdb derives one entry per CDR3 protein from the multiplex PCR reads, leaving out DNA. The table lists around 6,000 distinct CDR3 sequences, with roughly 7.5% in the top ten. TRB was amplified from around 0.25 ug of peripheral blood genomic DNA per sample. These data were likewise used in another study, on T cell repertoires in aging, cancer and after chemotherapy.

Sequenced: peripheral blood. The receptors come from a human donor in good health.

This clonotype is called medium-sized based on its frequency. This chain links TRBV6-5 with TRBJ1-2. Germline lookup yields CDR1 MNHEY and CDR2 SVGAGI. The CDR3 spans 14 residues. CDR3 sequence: CASSYGTPPTGYTF.

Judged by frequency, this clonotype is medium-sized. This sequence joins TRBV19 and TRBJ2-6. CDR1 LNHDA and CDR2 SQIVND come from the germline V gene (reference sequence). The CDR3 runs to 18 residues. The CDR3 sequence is CASSILAQLSSGANVLTF.

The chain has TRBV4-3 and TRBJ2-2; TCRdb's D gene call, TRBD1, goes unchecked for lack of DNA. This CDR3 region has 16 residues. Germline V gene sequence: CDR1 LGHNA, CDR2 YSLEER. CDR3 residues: CASSQDLQGATGELFF.

CDR3 region: CASSIFQADSGANVLTF. The V and J genes are TRBV19 and TRBJ2-6. The germline V gene has CDR1 LNHDA and CDR2 SQIVND (reference sequence). The CDR3 loop spans 17 amino acids.

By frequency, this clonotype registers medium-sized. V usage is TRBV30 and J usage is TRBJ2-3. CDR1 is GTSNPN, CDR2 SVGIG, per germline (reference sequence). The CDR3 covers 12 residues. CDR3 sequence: CAWSVRGDTQYF. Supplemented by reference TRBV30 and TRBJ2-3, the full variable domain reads SQTIHQWPATLVQPVGSPLSLECTVEGTSNPNLYWYRQAAGRGLQLLFYSVGIGQISSEVPQNLSASRPQDRQFILSSKKLLLSDSGFYLCAWSVRGDTQYFGPGTRLTVL.

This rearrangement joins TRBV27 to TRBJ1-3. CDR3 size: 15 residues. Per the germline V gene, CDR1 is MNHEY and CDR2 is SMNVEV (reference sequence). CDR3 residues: CAGDLGLLARNTIYF.

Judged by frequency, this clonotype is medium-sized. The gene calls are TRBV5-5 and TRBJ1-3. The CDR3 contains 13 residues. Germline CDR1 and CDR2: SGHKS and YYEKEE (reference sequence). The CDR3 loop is CASSFLPGNTIYF.

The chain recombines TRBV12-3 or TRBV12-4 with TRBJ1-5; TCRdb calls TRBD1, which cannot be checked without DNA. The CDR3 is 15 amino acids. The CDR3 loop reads CASSVGQVSNQPQHF.

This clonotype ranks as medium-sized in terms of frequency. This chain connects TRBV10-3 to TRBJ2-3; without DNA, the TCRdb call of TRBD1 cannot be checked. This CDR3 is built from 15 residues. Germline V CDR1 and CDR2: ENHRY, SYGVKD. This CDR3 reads CAISEAGFESDTQYF.

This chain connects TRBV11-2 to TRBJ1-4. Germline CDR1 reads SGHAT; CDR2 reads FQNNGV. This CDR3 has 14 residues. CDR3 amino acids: CASSFQSRGEKLFF.

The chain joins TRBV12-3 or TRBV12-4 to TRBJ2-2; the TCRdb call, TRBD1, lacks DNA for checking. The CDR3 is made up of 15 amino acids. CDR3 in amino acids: CASSSDRVNTGELFF.

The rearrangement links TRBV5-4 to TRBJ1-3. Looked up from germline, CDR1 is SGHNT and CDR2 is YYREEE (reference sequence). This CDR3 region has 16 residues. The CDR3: CASSQDIRESGNTIYF.

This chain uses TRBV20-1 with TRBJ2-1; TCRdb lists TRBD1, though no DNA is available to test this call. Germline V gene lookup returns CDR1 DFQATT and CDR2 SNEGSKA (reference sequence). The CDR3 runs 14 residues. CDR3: CSATGAISYNEQFF.

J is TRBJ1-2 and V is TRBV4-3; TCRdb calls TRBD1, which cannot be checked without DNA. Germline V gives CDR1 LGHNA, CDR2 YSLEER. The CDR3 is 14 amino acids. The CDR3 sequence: CASSQDWQGSGYTF.

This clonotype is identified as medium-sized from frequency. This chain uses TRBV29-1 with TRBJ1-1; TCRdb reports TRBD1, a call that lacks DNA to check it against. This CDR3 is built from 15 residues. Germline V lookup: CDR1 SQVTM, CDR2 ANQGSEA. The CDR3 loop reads CSVEESGQGLAEAFF. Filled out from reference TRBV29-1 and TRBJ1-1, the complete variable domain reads SAVISQKPSRDICQRGTSLTIQCQVDSQVTMMFWYRQQPGQSLTLIATANQGSEATYESGFVIDKFPISRPNLTFSTLTVSNMSPEDSSIYLCSVEESGQGLAEAFFGQGTRLTVV.

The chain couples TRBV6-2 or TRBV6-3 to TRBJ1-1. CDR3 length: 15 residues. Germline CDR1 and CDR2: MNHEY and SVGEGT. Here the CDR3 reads CASSYGMGEGTEAFF.

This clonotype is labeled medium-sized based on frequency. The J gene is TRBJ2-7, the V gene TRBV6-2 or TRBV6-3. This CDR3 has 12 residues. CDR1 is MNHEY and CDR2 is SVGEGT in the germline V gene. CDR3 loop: CAASTEYYEQYF.

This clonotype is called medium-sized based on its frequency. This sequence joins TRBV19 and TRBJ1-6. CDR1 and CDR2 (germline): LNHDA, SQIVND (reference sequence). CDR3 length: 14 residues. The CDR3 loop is CASKDGGENSPLHF.

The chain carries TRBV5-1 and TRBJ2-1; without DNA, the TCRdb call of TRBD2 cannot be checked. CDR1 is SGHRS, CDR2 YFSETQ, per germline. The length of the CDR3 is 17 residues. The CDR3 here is CASSAGSRPMSYNEQFF.

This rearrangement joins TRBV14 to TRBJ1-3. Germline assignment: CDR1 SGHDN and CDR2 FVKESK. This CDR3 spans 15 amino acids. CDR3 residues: CASSLMPVSGNTIYF.

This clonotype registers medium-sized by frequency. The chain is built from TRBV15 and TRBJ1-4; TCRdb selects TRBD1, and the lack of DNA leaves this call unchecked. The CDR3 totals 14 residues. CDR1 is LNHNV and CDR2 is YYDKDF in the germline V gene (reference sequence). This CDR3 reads CATRHGKMREKLFF.

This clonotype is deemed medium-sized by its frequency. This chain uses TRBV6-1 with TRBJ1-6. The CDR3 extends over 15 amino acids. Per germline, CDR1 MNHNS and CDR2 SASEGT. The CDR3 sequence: CASSEQRAKNSPLHF.

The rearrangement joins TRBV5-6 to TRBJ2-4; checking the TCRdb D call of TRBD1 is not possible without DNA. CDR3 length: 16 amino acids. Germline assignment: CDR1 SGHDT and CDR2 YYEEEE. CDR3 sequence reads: CASSGWDTANINIQYF.

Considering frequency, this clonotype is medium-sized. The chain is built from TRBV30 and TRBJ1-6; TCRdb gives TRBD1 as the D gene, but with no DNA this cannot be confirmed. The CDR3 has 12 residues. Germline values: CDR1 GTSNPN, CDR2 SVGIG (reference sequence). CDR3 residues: CAWSRQGSPLHF.

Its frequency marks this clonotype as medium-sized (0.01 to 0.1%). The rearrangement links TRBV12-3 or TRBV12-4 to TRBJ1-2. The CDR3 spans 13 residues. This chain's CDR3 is CASTHGRYYGYTF.

The CDR3 reads CASSQARWTGTDTNTIYF. This sequence joins TRBV4-1 and TRBJ1-3; the TRBD1 assignment by TCRdb is unverifiable without DNA. Germline CDR1 reads MGHRA; CDR2 reads YSYEKL. This CDR3 is built from 18 residues.

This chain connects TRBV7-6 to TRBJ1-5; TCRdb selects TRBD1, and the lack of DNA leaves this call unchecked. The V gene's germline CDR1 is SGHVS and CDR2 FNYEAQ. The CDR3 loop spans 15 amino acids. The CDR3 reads CASSPIPGSNQPQHF.

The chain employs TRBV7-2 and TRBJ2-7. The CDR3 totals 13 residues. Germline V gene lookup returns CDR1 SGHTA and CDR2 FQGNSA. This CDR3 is CASSLDSAYEQYF.

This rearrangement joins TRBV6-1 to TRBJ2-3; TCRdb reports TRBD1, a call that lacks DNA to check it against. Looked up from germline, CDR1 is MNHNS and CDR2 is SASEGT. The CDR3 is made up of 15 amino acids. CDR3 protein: CASSVGGMITDTQYF.

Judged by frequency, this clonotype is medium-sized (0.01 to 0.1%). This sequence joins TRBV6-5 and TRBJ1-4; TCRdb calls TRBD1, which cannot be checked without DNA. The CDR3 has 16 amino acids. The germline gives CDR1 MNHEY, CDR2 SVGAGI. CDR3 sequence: CASSYGPGLGEEKLFF.

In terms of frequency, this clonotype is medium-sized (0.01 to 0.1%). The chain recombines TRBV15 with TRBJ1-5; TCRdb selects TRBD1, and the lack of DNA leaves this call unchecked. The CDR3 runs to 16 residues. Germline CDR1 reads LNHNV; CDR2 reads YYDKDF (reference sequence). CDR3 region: CATSRTGGSLGQPQHF. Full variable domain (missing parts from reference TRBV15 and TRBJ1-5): DAMVIQNPRYQVTQFGKPVTLSCSQTLNHNVMYWYQQKSSQAPKLLFHYYDKDFNNEADTPDNFQSRRPNTSFCFLDIRSPGLGDTAMYLCATSRTGGSLGQPQHFGDGTRLSIL.